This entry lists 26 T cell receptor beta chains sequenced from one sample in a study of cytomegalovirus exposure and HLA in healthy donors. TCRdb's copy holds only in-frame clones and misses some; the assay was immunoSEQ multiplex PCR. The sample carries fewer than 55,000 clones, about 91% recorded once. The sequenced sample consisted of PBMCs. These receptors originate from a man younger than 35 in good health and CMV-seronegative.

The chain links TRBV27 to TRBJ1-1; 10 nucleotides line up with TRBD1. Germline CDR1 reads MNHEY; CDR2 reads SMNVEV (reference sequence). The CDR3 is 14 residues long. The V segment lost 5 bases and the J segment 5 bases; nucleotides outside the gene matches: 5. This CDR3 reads CASSIDRGRTEAFF. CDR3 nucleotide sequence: TGTGCCAGCAGTATCGACAGGGGGCGGACTGAAGCTTTCTTT.

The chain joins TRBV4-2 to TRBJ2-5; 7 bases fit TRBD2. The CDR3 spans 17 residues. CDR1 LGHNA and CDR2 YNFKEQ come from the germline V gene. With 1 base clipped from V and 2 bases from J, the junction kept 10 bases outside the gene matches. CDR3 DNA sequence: TGTGCCAGCAGCCAAGGAATTGGCGGGAGTTATCAAGAGACCCAGTACTTC. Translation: CASSQGIGGSYQETQYF.

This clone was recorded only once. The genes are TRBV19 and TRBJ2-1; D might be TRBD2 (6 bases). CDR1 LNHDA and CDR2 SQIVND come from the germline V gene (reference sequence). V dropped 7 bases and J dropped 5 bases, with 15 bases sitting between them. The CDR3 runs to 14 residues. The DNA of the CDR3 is TGTGCCAGTACCGCCGGGACTTCCAACAATGAGCAGTTCTTC. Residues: CASTAGTSNNEQFF. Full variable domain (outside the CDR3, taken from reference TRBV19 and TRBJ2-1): DGGITQSPKYLFRKEGQNVTLSCEQNLNHDAMYWYRQDPGQGLRLIYYSQIVNDFQKGDIAEGYSVSREKKESFPLTVTSAQKNPTAFYLCASTAGTSNNEQFFGPGTRLTVL.

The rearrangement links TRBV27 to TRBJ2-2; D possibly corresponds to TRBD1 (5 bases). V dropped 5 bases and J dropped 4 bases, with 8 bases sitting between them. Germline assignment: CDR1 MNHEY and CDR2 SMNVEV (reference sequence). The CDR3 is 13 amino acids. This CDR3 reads CASSPQGTGELFF. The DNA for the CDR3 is TGTGCCAGCAGTCCGCAGGGCACCGGGGAGCTGTTTTTT.

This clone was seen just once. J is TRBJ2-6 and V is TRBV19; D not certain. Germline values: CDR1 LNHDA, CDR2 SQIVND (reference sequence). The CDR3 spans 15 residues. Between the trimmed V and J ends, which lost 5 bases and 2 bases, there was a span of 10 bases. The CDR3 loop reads CASSRVLAGANVLTF. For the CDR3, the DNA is TGTGCCAGTAGTCGGGTTCTGGCTGGGGCCAACGTCCTGACTTTC. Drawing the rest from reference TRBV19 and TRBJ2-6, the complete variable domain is DGGITQSPKYLFRKEGQNVTLSCEQNLNHDAMYWYRQDPGQGLRLIYYSQIVNDFQKGDIAEGYSVSREKKESFPLTVTSAQKNPTAFYLCASSRVLAGANVLTFGAGSRLTVL.

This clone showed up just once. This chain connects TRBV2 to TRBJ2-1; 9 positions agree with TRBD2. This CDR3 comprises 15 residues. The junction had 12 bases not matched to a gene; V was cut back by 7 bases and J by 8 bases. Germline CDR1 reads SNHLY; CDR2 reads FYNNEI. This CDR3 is CASTEARAGGYEQFF. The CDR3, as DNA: TGTGCCAGCACCGAAGCGCGAGCGGGAGGCTATGAGCAGTTCTTC. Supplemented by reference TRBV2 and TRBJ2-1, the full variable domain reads EPEVTQTPSHQVTQMGQEVILRCVPISNHLYFYWYRQILGQKVEFLVSFYNNEISEKSEIFDDQFSVERPDGSNFTLKIRSTKLEDSAMYFCASTEARAGGYEQFFGPGTRLTVL.

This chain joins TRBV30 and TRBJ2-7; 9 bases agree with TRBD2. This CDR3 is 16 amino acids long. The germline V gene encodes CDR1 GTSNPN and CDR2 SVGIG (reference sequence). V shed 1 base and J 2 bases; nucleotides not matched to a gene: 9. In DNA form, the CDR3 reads TGTGCCTGGAGTGCAACTCGACTAGCGGCGACCTACGAGCAGTACTTC. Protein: CAWSATRLAATYEQYF. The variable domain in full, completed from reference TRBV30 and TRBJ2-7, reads SQTIHQWPATLVQPVGSPLSLECTVEGTSNPNLYWYRQAAGRGLQLLFYSVGIGQISSEVPQNLSASRPQDRQFILSSKKLLLSDSGFYLCAWSATRLAATYEQYFGPGTRLTVT.

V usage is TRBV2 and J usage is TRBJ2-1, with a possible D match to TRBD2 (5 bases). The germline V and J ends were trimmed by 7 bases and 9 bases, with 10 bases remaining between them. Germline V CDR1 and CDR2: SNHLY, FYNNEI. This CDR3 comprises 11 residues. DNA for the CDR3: TGTGCCAGCAAAGAGGGTGGTGAGCAGTTCTTC. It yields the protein CASKEGGEQFF.

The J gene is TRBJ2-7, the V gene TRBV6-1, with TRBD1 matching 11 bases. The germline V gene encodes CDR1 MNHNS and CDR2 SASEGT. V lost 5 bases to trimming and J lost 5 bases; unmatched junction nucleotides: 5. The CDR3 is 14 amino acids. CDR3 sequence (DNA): TGTGCCAGCAGTACCGGGACAGGGGGAGACGAGCAGTACTTC. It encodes CASSTGTGGDEQYF.

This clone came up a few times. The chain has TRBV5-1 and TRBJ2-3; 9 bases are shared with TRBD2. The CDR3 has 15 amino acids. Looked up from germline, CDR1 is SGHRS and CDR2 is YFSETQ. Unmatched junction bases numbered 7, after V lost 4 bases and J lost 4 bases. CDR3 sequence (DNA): TGCGCCAGCAGCAAGAGGACTAGCGAATCAGATACGCAGTATTTT. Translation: CASSKRTSESDTQYF.

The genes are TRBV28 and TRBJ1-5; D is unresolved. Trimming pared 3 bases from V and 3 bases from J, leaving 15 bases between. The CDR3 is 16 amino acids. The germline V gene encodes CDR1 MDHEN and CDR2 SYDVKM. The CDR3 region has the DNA TGTGCCAGCAGTTTGTTGGGAGCCAACCCCAATCAGCCCCAGCATTTT. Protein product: CASSLLGANPNQPQHF.

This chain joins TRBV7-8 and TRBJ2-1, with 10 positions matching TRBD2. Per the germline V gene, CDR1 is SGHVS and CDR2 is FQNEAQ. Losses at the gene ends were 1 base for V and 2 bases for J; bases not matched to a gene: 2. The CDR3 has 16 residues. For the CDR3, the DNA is TGTGCCAGCAGCTTAGATGGACTAGCGGCCTACAATGAGCAGTTCTTC. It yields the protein CASSLDGLAAYNEQFF. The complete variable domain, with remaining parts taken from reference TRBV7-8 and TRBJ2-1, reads GAGVSQSPRYKVAKRGQDVALRCDPISGHVSLFWYQQALGQGPEFLTYFQNEAQLDKSGLPSDRFFAERPEGSVSTLKIQRTQQEDSAVYLCASSLDGLAAYNEQFFGPGTRLTVL.

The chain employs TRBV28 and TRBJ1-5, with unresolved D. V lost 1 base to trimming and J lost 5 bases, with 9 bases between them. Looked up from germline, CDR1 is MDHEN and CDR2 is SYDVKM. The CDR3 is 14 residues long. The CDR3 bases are TGTGCCAGCAGTTTATTTCTCGGGGATCAGCCCCAGCATTTT. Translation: CASSLFLGDQPQHF.

This CDR3 reads CASSVSAGDLGEQFF. As DNA, the CDR3 is TGTGCCAGCAGTGTATCAGCGGGGGACCTCGGTGAGCAGTTCTTC. The chain carries TRBV6-4 and TRBJ2-1, with 8 bases identical to TRBD2. CDR3 length: 15 amino acids. Germline V CDR1 and CDR2: MRHNA, SNTAGT. Trimming took 4 bases from V and 9 from J; bases not matched to a gene: 11.

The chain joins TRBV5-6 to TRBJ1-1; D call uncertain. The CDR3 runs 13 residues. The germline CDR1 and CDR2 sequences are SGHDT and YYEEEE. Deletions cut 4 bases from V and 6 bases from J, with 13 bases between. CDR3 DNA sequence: TGTGCCAGCAGCCTGACACGGTGGGCTGAAGCTTTCTTT. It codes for CASSLTRWAEAFF.

CDR3 in DNA: TGTGCCAGCAGTTCCCGACAGGGGATTAACTATGGCTACACCTTC. Its translation: CASSSRQGINYGYTF. The chain joins TRBV28 to TRBJ1-2; 8 nucleotides align to TRBD1. The CDR3 has 15 amino acids. The V segment lost 4 bases and the J segment 1 base; nucleotides outside the gene matches: 5. Per germline, CDR1 MDHEN and CDR2 SYDVKM.

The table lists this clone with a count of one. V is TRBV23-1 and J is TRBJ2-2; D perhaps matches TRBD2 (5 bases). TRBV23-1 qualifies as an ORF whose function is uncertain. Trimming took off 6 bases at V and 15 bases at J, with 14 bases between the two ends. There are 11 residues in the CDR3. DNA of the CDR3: TGCGCCAGCAGGAGAGGAGGCGAGGTGTTTTTT. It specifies CASRRGGEVFF.

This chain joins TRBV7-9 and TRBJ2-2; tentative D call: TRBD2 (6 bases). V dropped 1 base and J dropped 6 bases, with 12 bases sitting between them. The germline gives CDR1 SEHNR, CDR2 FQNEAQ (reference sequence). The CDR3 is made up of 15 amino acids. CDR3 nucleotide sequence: TGTGCCAGCAGCTTAGGGCGGGGAGTTGCCGGGGAGCTGTTTTTT. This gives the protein CASSLGRGVAGELFF. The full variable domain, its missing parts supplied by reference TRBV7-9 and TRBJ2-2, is DTGVSQNPRHKITKRGQNVTFRCDPISEHNRLYWYRQTLGQGPEFLTYFQNEAQLEKSRLLSDRFSAERPKGSFSTLEIQRTEQGDSAMYLCASSLGRGVAGELFFGEGSRLTVL.

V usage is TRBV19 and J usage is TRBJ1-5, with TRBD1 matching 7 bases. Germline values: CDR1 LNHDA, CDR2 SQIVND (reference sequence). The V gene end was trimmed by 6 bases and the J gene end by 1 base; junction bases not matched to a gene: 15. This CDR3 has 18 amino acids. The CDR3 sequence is CASSHADRLELSNQPQHF. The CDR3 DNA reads TGTGCCAGTAGCCACGCGGACAGGTTGGAACTCAGCAATCAGCCCCAGCATTTT.

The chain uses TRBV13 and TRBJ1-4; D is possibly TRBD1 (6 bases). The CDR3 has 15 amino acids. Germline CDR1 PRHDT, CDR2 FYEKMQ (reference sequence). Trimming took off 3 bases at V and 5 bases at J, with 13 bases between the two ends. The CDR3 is CASSFRGGGNEKLFF. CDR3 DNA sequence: TGTGCCAGCAGCTTCAGGGGCGGTGGAAATGAAAAACTGTTTTTT.

The CDR3 bases are TGTGCCAGTGGACAGGGCGGCAATCAGCCCCAGCATTTT. Its protein product is CASGQGGNQPQHF. The chain joins TRBV19 to TRBJ1-5; 8 bases fit TRBD1. The junction had 2 bases not matched to a gene; V was cut back by 8 bases and J by 2 bases. The CDR3 has 13 residues. CDR1 is LNHDA and CDR2 is SQIVND in the germline V gene (reference sequence).

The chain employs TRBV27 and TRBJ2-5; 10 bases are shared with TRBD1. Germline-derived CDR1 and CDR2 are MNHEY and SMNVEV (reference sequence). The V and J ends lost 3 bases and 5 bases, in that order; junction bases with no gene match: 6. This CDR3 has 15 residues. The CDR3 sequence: CASSLGQGHYETQYF. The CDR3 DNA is TGTGCCAGCAGTTTGGGACAGGGGCACTACGAGACCCAGTACTTC.

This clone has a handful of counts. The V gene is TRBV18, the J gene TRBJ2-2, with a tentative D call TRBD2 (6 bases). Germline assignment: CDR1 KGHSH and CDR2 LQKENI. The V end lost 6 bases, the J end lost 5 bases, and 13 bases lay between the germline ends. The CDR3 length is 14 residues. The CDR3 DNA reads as TGTGCCAGCTCGGGGGGAGTCAGAACCGGGGAGCTGTTTTTT. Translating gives CASSGGVRTGELFF.

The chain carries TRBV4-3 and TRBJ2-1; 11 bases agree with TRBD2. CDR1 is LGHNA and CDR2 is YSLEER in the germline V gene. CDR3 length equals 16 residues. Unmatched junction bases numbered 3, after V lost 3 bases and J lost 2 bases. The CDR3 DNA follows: TGCGCCAGCAGCCACACTAGCGGGAGTACCTACAATGAGCAGTTCTTC. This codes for CASSHTSGSTYNEQFF.

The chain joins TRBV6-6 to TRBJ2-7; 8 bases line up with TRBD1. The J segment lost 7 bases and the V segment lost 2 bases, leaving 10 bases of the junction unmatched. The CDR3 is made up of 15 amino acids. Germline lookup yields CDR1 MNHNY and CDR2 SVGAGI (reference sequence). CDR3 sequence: CASSYPGTGGREQYF. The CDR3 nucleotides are TGTGCCAGCAGTTACCCCGGGACAGGCGGTAGAGAGCAGTACTTC.

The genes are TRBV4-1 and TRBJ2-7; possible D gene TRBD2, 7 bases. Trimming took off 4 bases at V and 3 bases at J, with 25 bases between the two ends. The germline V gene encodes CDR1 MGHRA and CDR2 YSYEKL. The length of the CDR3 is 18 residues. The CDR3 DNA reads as TGCGCCAGCAGCCCGAGATTCACAGGGCGGGGGCGGGACTACGAGCAGTACTTC. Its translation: CASSPRFTGRGRDYEQYF.